These 19 T cell receptor beta chains were sequenced from one sample in a study of blood T cell repertoires in COVID-19. Some clones are missing from TCRdb's copy, which holds only in-frame ones; the method was immunoSEQ multiplex PCR. The table records roughly 340,000 clones, 85% to 90% of them present only once. The sequencing input was PBMCs or T cells enriched from blood (not recorded which). These receptors originate from a man between 18 and 29 years old who had recovered from COVID-19.

The CDR3 DNA reads TGTGCCAGCAGCTCCAGGACTAGCGGACACTACAATGAGCAGTTCTTC. Its protein is CASSSRTSGHYNEQFF. This rearrangement joins TRBV7-6 to TRBJ2-1, with 10 bases aligning to TRBD2. Trimming cost V 4 bases and J 3 bases; bases outside gene matches: 6. This CDR3 spans 16 amino acids. Per the germline V gene, CDR1 is SGHVS and CDR2 is FNYEAQ.

This clone was seen once. The V gene is TRBV7-9, the J gene TRBJ2-1; 9 positions agree with TRBD1. The CDR3 runs 16 residues. V lost 0 bases and J lost 8; bases outside the gene matches: 8. From germline, CDR1 is SEHNR and CDR2 FQNEAQ (reference sequence). In DNA, the CDR3 is TGTGCCAGCAGCTTAGCCAAGGGACAGGGTAGGGATGAGCAGTTCTTC. Protein sequence: CASSLAKGQGRDEQFF.

Only one count was recorded for this clone. The CDR3 protein is CASRTGSSGNTIYF. CDR3 DNA sequence: TGTGCCAGTCGGACAGGCAGCTCTGGAAACACCATATATTTT. The genes are TRBV2 and TRBJ1-3, with 7 bases aligning to TRBD1. The length of the CDR3 is 14 residues. V was pared by 9 bases and J by 0 bases, with 5 bases of the junction left unmatched. CDR1 is SNHLY, CDR2 FYNNEI, per germline.

The rearrangement links TRBV15 to TRBJ2-1; D is possibly TRBD1 (5 bases). V was shortened by 0 bases and J by 5 bases, with 8 bases between the two germline ends. The germline V gene encodes CDR1 LNHNV and CDR2 YYDKDF (reference sequence). The CDR3 runs 14 residues. The CDR3 DNA sequence: TGTGCCACCAGCAGAGATATAGGGGACAATGAGCAGTTCTTC. Encoded protein: CATSRDIGDNEQFF.

The gene calls are TRBV2 and TRBJ2-5, with 9 bases lining up with TRBD2. V lost 7 bases and J lost 4; bases outside the gene matches: 7. The CDR3 covers 14 residues. Germline V gene data show CDR1 as SNHLY and CDR2 as FYNNEI. CDR3 DNA: TGTGCCAGCAACGCGGCGGGAGGGGGAGAGACCCAGTACTTC. It is translated as CASNAAGGGETQYF.

This clone was detected only once. Here the CDR3 reads CATIPGGQSGKGTIYF. CDR3 sequence (DNA): TGTGCCACTATCCCTGGGGGACAGTCGGGTAAGGGCACCATATATTTT. This chain uses TRBV28 with TRBJ1-3; 7 nucleotides line up with TRBD1. The germline V gene encodes CDR1 MDHEN and CDR2 SYDVKM. V lost 10 bases to trimming and J lost 9 bases; unmatched junction nucleotides: 21. CDR3 length equals 16 residues. The whole variable domain, filled in from reference TRBV28 and TRBJ1-3, reads DVKVTQSSRYLVKRTGEKVFLECVQDMDHENMFWYRQDPGLGLRLIYFSYDVKMKEKGDIPEGYSVSREKKERFSLILESASTNQTSMYLCATIPGGQSGKGTIYFGEGSWLTVV.

The V and J genes are TRBV5-1 and TRBJ1-6, with D unclear. V was pared by 4 bases and J by 9 bases, with 11 bases between. The CDR3 is 13 amino acids. The germline V gene has CDR1 SGHRS and CDR2 YFSETQ. CDR3 region: CASSLDYSSPLHF. Written as DNA, the CDR3 is TGCGCCAGCAGCCTGGATTACTCTTCACCCCTCCACTTT.

Only a few counts were recorded for this clone. This CDR3 is CASTPHGVDEQYF. In DNA, the CDR3 is TGTGCCAGCACCCCTCACGGGGTCGACGAGCAGTACTTC. The rearrangement uses TRBV7-6 and TRBJ2-7, with D maybe TRBD2 (5 bases). Germline V gene sequence: CDR1 SGHVS, CDR2 FNYEAQ. This CDR3 region has 13 residues. Trimming pared 7 bases from V and 5 bases from J, leaving 15 bases between.

The genes are TRBV9 and TRBJ2-1, with 7 bases fitting TRBD1. The J segment lost 5 bases and the V segment lost 0 bases, leaving 8 bases of the junction unmatched. The CDR3 consists of 16 residues. Germline V gives CDR1 SGDLS, CDR2 YYNGEE. The CDR3 here is CASSVVRQGVNNEQFF. Here the CDR3 DNA reads TGTGCCAGCAGCGTAGTTCGGCAGGGGGTAAACAATGAGCAGTTCTTC. The full variable domain, completed using reference TRBV9 and TRBJ2-1, is DSGVTQTPKHLITATGQRVTLRCSPRSGDLSVYWYQQSLDQGLQFLIQYYNGEERAKGNILERFSAQQFPDLHSELNLSSLELGDSALYFCASSVVRQGVNNEQFFGPGTRLTVL.

This chain connects TRBV7-2 to TRBJ1-2; 7 positions agree with TRBD1. V lost 3 bases and J lost 6; bases outside the gene matches: 10. Germline CDR1 is SGHTA and CDR2 is FQGNSA. CDR3 size: 15 residues. This CDR3 reads CASSFRRQGSNGYTF. Here the CDR3 DNA reads TGTGCCAGCAGCTTCCGTAGACAGGGATCTAATGGCTACACCTTC.

This clone was detected only once. The chain combines TRBV6-5 with TRBJ1-2, with TRBD1 matching over 7 bases. CDR3 length: 14 amino acids. Germline-derived CDR1 and CDR2 are MNHEY and SVGAGI. V shed 0 bases, J shed 7 bases, and the junction held 5 bases outside the gene matches. CDR3 coding DNA: TGTGCCAGCAGTTACTCGGGGCAGGGGGTTGGCTACACCTTC. Translation gives CASSYSGQGVGYTF.

The rearrangement uses TRBV9 and TRBJ2-7, with 9 bases fitting TRBD1. The germline V gene has CDR1 SGDLS and CDR2 YYNGEE. The CDR3 is 14 residues long. The V and J ends lost 4 bases and 3 bases, in that order; junction bases with no gene match: 5. The CDR3 is CASSKWDRDYEQYF. The CDR3, as DNA: TGTGCCAGCAGCAAATGGGACAGGGACTACGAGCAGTACTTC. The full variable domain, with the rest looked up from reference TRBV9 and TRBJ2-7, is DSGVTQTPKHLITATGQRVTLRCSPRSGDLSVYWYQQSLDQGLQFLIQYYNGEERAKGNILERFSAQQFPDLHSELNLSSLELGDSALYFCASSKWDRDYEQYFGPGTRLTVT.

This sequence joins TRBV30 and TRBJ2-5; perhaps TRBD2 as D (5 bases). V lost 5 bases, J lost 5 bases, and 15 bases lay in between. This CDR3 spans 13 amino acids. Germline V CDR1 and CDR2: GTSNPN, SVGIG (reference sequence). In nucleotides, the CDR3 is TGTGCCTGGCAGGACTCTCGAGGGGAGACCCAGTACTTC. Amino acid sequence: CAWQDSRGETQYF.

The chain uses TRBV19 and TRBJ2-7; tentatively, D is TRBD1 (5 bases). Per germline, CDR1 LNHDA and CDR2 SQIVND (reference sequence). There are 15 residues in the CDR3. The V gene lost 5 bases and the J gene lost 2 bases, with 16 bases spanning the gap. CDR3 nucleotide sequence: TGTGCCAGTAGTCCTAGACAGATCCCAGCCTACGAGCAGTACTTC. This sequence encodes CASSPRQIPAYEQYF.

The CDR3 protein is CASSPPGQGDFF. CDR3 DNA: TGTGCCAGCTCACCCCCGGGACAGGGGGATTTCTTT. This chain connects TRBV18 to TRBJ1-1, with 11 positions matching TRBD1. Looked up from germline, CDR1 is KGHSH and CDR2 is LQKENI. The length of the CDR3 is 12 residues. V lost 3 bases, J lost 13 bases, and 4 bases stayed unmatched.

The chain uses TRBV28 and TRBJ1-2; TRBD1 matches 8 bases. The junction had 10 bases not matched to a gene; V was cut back by 6 bases and J by 7 bases. From germline, CDR1 is MDHEN and CDR2 SYDVKM. CDR3 length: 14 amino acids. CDR3 bases: TGTGCCAGCAGACCACAGGGGGACTCGGGTGGCTACACCTTC. It encodes CASRPQGDSGGYTF.

This rearrangement joins TRBV3-1 (or the pseudogene TRBV3-2) to TRBJ2-3; 14 bases line up with TRBD2. Germline V CDR1 and CDR2: LGHDT, YNNKEL (reference sequence). The CDR3 length is 19 residues. V shed 5 bases and J 0 bases; nucleotides not matched to a gene: 10. CDR3 sequence (DNA): TGTGCCAGCAGCTGCCGACTAGCGGGGGGGCCTTATAGCACAGATACGCAGTATTTT. Its translation: CASSCRLAGGPYSTDTQYF.

The gene calls are TRBV14 and TRBJ2-1; TRBD2 is a possible D gene (7 bases). CDR1 and CDR2 (germline): SGHDN, FVKESK. This CDR3 contains 16 residues. With 3 bases removed from V and 3 bases from J, the gap between germline ends came to 15 bases. CDR3 bases: TGTGCCAGCAGCCATCGTTCCGGGGGGCTCTACAATGAGCAGTTCTTC. Translating it yields CASSHRSGGLYNEQFF.

The rearrangement links TRBV7-9 to TRBJ2-3; 8 nucleotides agree with TRBD2. In germline, CDR1 is SEHNR, CDR2 FQNEAQ (reference sequence). CDR3 size: 13 residues. V was clipped by 9 bases and J by 3 bases; unmatched bases: 5. The CDR3, as DNA: TGTGCCAGGAGCGGGGGAGGGACAGATACGCAGTATTTT. This encodes CARSGGGTDTQYF.